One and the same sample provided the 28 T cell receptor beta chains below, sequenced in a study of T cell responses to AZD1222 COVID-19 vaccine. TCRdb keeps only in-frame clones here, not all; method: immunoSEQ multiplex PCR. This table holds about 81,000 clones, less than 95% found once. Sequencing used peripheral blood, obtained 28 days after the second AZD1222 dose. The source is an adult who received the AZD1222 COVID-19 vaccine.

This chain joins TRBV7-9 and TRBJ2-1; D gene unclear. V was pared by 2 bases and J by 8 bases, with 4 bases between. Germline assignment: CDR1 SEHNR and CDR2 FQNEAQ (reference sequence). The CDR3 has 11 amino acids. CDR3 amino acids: CASSLLDEQFF. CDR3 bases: TGTGCCAGCAGCTTACTCGATGAGCAGTTCTTC.

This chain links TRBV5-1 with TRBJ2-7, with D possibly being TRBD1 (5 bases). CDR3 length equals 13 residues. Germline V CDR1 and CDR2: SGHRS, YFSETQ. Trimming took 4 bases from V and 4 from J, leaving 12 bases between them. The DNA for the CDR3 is TGCGCCAGCAGCCTGACAGTTCAGTACGAGCAGTACTTC. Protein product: CASSLTVQYEQYF.

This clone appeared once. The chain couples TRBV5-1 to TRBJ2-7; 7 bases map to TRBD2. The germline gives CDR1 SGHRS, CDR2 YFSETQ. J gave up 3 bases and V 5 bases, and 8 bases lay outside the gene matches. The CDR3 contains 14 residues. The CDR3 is CASSLLADVYEQYF. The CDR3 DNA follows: TGCGCCAGCAGTCTCCTAGCGGATGTCTACGAGCAGTACTTC.

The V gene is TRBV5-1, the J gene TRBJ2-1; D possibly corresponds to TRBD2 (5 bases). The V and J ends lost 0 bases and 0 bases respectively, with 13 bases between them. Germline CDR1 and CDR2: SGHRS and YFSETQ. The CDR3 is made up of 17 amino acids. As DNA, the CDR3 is TGCGCCAGCAGCTTGGCCGGAGCGGCCAGCTCCTACAATGAGCAGTTCTTC. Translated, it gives CASSLAGAASSYNEQFF.

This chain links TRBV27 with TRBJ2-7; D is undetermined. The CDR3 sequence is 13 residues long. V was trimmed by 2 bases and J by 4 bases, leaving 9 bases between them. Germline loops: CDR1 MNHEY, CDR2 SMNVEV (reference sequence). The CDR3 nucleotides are TGTGCCAGCAGTTTAAGTCTTGAGTACGAGCAGTACTTC. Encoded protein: CASSLSLEYEQYF.

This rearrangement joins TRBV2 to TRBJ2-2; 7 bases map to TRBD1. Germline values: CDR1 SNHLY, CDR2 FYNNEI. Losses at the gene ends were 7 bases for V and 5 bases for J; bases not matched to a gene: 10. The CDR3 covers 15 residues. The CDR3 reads CASNAKQGETGELFF. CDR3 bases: TGTGCCAGCAATGCCAAGCAGGGGGAAACCGGGGAGCTGTTTTTT. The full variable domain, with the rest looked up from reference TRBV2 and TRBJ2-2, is EPEVTQTPSHQVTQMGQEVILRCVPISNHLYFYWYRQILGQKVEFLVSFYNNEISEKSEIFDDQFSVERPDGSNFTLKIRSTKLEDSAMYFCASNAKQGETGELFFGEGSRLTVL.

The CDR3 region is CASSEILGTEAFF. CDR3 bases: TGTGCCAGCAGTGAAATCCTAGGCACTGAAGCTTTCTTT. The V gene is TRBV6-1, the J gene TRBJ1-1, with no clear D. CDR1 and CDR2 (germline): MNHNS, SASEGT. The length of the CDR3 is 13 residues. Deletions cut 2 bases from V and 4 bases from J, with 8 bases between.

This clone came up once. CDR3 in DNA: TGTGCCAGCAGCCAAGAGGCGGCCCGGCCACAAGAGACCCAGTACTTC. The encoded protein is CASSQEAARPQETQYF. The chain couples TRBV3-1 (or the pseudogene TRBV3-2) to TRBJ2-5; D is undetermined. CDR1 LGHDT and CDR2 YNNKEL come from the germline V gene (reference sequence). The CDR3 sequence is 16 residues long. Trimming stripped 0 bases from V and 2 bases from J, with 13 bases between.

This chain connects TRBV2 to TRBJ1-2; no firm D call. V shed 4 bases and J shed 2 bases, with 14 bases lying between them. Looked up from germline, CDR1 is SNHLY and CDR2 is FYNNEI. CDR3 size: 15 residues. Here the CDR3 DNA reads TGTGCCAGCAGTGTCGGGCAGTCCGTCAACTATGGCTACACCTTC. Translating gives CASSVGQSVNYGYTF.

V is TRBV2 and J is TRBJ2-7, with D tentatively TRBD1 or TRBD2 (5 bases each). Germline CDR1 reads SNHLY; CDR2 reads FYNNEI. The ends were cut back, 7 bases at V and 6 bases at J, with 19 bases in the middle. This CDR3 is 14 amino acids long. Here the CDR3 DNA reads TGTGCCAGCACGAGGGGACCACTAGTCCCCGAGCAGTACTTC. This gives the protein CASTRGPLVPEQYF.

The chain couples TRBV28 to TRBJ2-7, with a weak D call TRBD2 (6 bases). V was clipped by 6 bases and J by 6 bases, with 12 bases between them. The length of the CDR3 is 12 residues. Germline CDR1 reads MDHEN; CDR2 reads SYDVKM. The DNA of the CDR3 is TGTGCCAGCAGCCCGGGAGTAATCGAGCAGTACTTC. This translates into CASSPGVIEQYF. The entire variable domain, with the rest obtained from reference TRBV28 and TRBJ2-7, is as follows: DVKVTQSSRYLVKRTGEKVFLECVQDMDHENMFWYRQDPGLGLRLIYFSYDVKMKEKGDIPEGYSVSREKKERFSLILESASTNQTSMYLCASSPGVIEQYFGPGTRLTVT.

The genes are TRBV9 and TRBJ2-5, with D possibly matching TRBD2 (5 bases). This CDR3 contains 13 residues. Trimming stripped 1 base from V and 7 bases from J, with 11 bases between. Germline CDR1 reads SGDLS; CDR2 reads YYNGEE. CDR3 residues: CASSVQVEGTQYF. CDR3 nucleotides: TGTGCCAGCAGCGTACAGGTCGAGGGGACCCAGTACTTC.

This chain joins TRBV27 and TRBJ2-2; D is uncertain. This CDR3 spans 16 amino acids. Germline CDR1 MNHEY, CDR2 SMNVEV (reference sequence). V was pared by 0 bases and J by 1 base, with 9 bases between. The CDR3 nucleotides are TGTGCCAGCAGTTTATCGGTGGCACTGAACACCGGGGAGCTGTTTTTT. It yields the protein CASSLSVALNTGELFF.

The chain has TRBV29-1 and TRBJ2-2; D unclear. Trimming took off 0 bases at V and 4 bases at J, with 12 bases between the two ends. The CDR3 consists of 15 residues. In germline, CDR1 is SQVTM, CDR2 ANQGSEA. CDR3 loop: CSVEDRPGLTGELFF. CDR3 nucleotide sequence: TGCAGCGTTGAAGATCGCCCGGGCCTCACCGGGGAGCTGTTTTTT.

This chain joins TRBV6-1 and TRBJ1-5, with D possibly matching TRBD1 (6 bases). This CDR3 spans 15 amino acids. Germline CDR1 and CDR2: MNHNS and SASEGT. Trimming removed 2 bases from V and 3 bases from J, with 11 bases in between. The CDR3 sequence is CASSEWGANNQPQHF. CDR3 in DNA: TGTGCCAGCAGTGAATGGGGGGCGAACAATCAGCCCCAGCATTTT.

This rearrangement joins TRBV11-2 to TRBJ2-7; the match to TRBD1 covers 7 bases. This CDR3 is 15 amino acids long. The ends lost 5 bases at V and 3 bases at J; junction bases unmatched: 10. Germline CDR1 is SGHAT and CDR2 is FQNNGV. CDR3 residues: CASSPTGQSFYEQYF. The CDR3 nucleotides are TGTGCCAGCAGCCCCACGGGACAGAGCTTCTACGAGCAGTACTTC.

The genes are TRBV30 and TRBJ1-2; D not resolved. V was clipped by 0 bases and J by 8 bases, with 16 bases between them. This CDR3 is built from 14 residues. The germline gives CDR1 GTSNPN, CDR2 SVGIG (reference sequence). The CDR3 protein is CAWSVRLGFEGYTF. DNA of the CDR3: TGTGCCTGGAGTGTAAGACTGGGGTTCGAAGGCTACACCTTC. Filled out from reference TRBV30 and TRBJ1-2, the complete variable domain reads SQTIHQWPATLVQPVGSPLSLECTVEGTSNPNLYWYRQAAGRGLQLLFYSVGIGQISSEVPQNLSASRPQDRQFILSSKKLLLSDSGFYLCAWSVRLGFEGYTFGSGTRLTVV.

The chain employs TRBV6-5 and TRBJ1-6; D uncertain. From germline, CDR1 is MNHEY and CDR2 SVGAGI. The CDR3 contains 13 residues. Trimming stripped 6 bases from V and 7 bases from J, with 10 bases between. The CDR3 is CASSRGPNSPLHF. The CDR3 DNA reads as TGTGCCAGCAGCCGCGGACCAAATTCACCCCTCCACTTT.

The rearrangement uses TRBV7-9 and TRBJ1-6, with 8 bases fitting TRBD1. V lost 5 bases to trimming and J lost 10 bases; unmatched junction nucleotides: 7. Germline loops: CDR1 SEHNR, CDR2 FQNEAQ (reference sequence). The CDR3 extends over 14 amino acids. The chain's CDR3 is CASSTQGVQSPLHF. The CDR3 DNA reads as TGTGCCAGCAGCACACAGGGGGTGCAATCACCCCTCCACTTT.

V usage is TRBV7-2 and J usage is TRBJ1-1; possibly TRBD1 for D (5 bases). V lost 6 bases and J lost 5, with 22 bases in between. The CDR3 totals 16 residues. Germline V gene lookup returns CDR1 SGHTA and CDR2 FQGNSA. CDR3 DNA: TGTGCCAGCAGTTCTCAATCCGGGACGGGTGGGACTGAAGCTTTCTTT. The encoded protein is CASSSQSGTGGTEAFF.

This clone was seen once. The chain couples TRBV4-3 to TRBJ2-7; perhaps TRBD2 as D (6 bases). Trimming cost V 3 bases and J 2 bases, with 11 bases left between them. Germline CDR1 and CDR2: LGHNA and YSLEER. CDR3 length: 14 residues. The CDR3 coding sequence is TGCGCCAGCAGCCATGGCCGGGGGACCTACGAGCAGTACTTC. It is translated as CASSHGRGTYEQYF.

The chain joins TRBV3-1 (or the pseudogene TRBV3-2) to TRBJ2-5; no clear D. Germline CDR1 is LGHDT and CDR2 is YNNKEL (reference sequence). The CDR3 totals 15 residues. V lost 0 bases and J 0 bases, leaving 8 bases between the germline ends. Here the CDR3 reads CASSQDIEDQETQYF. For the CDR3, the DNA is TGTGCCAGCAGCCAAGATATCGAGGACCAAGAGACCCAGTACTTC.

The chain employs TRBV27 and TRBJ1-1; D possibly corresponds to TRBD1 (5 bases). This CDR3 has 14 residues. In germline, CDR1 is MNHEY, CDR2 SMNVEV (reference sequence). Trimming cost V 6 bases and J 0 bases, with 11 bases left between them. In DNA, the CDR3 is TGTGCCAGCAGCCGAACAGGTGTGAACACTGAAGCTTTCTTT. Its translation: CASSRTGVNTEAFF.

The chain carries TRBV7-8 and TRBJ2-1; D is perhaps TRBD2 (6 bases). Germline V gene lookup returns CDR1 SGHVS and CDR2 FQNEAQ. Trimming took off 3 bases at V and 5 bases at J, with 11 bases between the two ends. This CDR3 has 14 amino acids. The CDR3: CASSFDSGHNEQFF. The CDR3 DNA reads TGTGCCAGCAGCTTCGATAGCGGTCACAATGAGCAGTTCTTC. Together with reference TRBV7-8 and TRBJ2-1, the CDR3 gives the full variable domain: GAGVSQSPRYKVAKRGQDVALRCDPISGHVSLFWYQQALGQGPEFLTYFQNEAQLDKSGLPSDRFFAERPEGSVSTLKIQRTQQEDSAVYLCASSFDSGHNEQFFGPGTRLTVL.

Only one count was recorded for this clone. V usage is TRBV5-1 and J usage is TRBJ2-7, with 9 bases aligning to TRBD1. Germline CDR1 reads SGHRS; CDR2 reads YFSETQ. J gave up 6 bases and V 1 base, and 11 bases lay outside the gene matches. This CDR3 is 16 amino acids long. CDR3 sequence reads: CASSLQWDRAPFEQYF. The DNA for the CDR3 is TGCGCCAGCAGCTTGCAGTGGGACAGGGCGCCATTCGAGCAGTACTTC.

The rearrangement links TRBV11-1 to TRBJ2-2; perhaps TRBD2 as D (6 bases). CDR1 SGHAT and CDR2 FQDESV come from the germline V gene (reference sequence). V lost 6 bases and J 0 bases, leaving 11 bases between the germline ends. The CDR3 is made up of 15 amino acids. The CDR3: CASRGRGTNTGELFF. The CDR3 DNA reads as TGTGCCAGCAGGGGGCGGGGAACGAACACCGGGGAGCTGTTTTTT.

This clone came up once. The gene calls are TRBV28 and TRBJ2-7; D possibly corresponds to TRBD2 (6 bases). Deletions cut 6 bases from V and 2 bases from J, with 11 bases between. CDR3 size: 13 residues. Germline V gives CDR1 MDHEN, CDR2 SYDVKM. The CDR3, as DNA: TGTGCCAGCAGCCCTCGGGGGACCTACGAGCAGTACTTC. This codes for CASSPRGTYEQYF.

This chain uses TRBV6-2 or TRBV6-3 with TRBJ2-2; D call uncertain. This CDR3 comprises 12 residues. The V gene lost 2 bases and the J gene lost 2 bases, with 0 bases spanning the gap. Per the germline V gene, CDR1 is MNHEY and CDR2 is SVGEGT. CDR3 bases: TGTGCCAGCAGTTACAACACCGGGGAGCTGTTTTTT. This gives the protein CASSYNTGELFF.